These T cell receptor beta chains were read from a single sample in a study of T cells in Graves' hyperthyroidism and ophthalmopathy. TCRdb passed the multiplex PCR reads through MiXCR, listing each CDR3 protein once. Among nearly 600,000 distinct CDR3 sequences listed, approximately 15% were seen once. Sequenced sample: blood. Receptors originate from a woman younger than 30 with Graves' ophthalmopathy. The CDR3 runs from the conserved cysteine through the conserved F or W. The D gene is left open where the match is weak. Size tells how often a clone was seen (once, few, many) or the class of an expanded clone, and some rows leave it out.

TRBJ2-3,TRBV2,many,-,CASRDGAYRADTQYF,TGTGCCAGCAGGGACGGGGCCTACAGGGCAGATACGCAGTATTTT
TRBJ1-1,TRBV6-1,many,-,CASSYSPGQATEAFF,TGTGCCAGCAGTTATTCCCCGGGACAAGCCACTGAAGCTTTCTTT
TRBJ2-5,TRBV5-1,-,TRBD2,CASSLSLNLLAGGTETQYF,TGCGCCAGCAGCTTGTCTTTGAATTTATTAGCGGGAGGGACGGAGACCCAGTACTTC
TRBJ1-1,TRBV6-1,many,-,CASMRIHRTFEAFF,TGTGCCAGCATGAGAATACATCGTACCTTTGAAGCTTTCTTT
TRBJ2-7,TRBV7-6,many,-,CASSLEEAYEQYF,TGTGCCAGCAGCTTAGAGGAAGCCTACGAGCAGTACTTC
TRBJ1-1,TRBV20-1,many,-,CSARPDLSNTEAFF,TGCAGTGCTAGGCCGGACCTTTCGAACACTGAAGCTTTCTTT
TRBJ1-2,TRBV29-1,many,-,CSVPKAEGYANYGYTF,TGCAGCGTTCCCAAAGCCGAGGGATATGCCAACTATGGCTACACCTTC
TRBJ2-3,TRBV27,many,-,CASSFRTRGHGQYF,TGTGCCAGCAGTTTTCGGACTAGGGGACATGGGCAGTATTTT
TRBJ2-1,TRBV10-3,many,-,CAISQGNGYNEQFF,TGTGCCATCAGCCAGGGGAATGGGTACAATGAGCAGTTCTTC
TRBJ2-3,TRBV3-1,-,TRBD1,CASSSGTGGGTDTQYF,TGTGCCAGCAGCTCCGGGACAGGGGGCGGAACAGATACGCAGTATTTT
TRBJ1-1,TRBV30,many,-,CAWERSEAFF,TGTGCCTGGGAGAGGTCTGAAGCTTTCTTT
TRBJ1-6,TRBV25-1,few,TRBD1,CASSEYSPLTGGLFYNSPLHF,TGTGCCAGCAGTGAATATTCCCCATTAACAGGGGGTCTCTTCTATAATTCACCCCTCCACTTT
TRBJ2-7,TRBV5-1,many,TRBD2,CASSFLAGGTYEQYF,TGCGCCAGCAGCTTTCTAGCGGGAGGGACCTACGAGCAGTACTTC
TRBJ2-7,TRBV2,many,-,CASSDGSPYEQYF,TGTGCCAGCAGTGACGGTAGCCCGTACGAGCAGTACTTC
TRBJ1-1,TRBV6-2/TRBV6-3,many,-,CASSYWGGQNTEAFF,TGTGCCAGCAGCTACTGGGGGGGCCAGAACACTGAAGCTTTCTTT
TRBJ2-1,TRBV6-5,many,TRBD2,CASNLAGDYNEQFF,TGTGCCAGCAATCTAGCGGGAGACTACAATGAGCAGTTCTTC
TRBJ2-3,TRBV6-6,-,TRBD2,CASSYSMVSGGVSDTQYF,TGTGCCAGCAGTTACTCGATGGTATCGGGAGGGGTATCAGATACGCAGTATTTT
TRBJ1-4,TRBV5-1,many,-,CASSSVANEKLFF,TGCGCCAGCAGCTCCGTCGCTAATGAAAAACTGTTTTTT
TRBJ1-4,TRBV10-3,many,-,CAISDASTNEKLFF,TGTGCCATCAGTGACGCAAGCACTAATGAAAAACTGTTTTTT
TRBJ2-1,TRBV20-1,many,-,CSASPPASNEQFF,TGCAGTGCTAGCCCTCCCGCCTCCAATGAGCAGTTCTTC
TRBJ2-7,TRBV28,many,TRBD2,CASRVAGGGYEQYF,TGTGCCAGCAGGGTGGCGGGAGGGGGGTACGAGCAGTACTTC
TRBJ2-1,TRBV2,many,-,CASMRGGSYNEQFF,TGTGCCAGCATGAGGGGGGGTTCCTACAATGAGCAGTTCTTC
TRBJ2-7,TRBV24-1,many,-,CATSNGQLSSYEQYF,TGTGCCACCAGTAATGGACAGCTTAGCTCCTACGAGCAGTACTTC
TRBJ2-7,TRBV20-1,few,TRBD2,CSAKRGLAGTYEQYF,TGCAGTGCTAAGAGGGGACTAGCGGGTACCTACGAGCAGTACTTC
TRBJ2-7,TRBV27,many,TRBD2,CASSTDWGGGEQYF,TGTGCCAGCAGTACAGATTGGGGGGGGGGGGAGCAGTACTTC
TRBJ2-1,TRBV7-3,few,-,CASSLMGGEFDEQFF,TGTGCCAGCAGCTTAATGGGGGGAGAGTTTGATGAGCAGTTCTTC
TRBJ2-7,TRBV6-1,many,-,CASSEPPLGPYEQYF,TGTGCCAGCAGTGAACCCCCCCTGGGCCCCTACGAGCAGTACTTC
TRBJ2-7,TRBV19,-,TRBD1,CASSRQGALSYEQYF,TGTGCCAGTTCCAGACAGGGGGCCTTATCCTACGAGCAGTACTTC
TRBJ1-4,TRBV7-2,-,-,CASSLLGGGPPMSELFF,TGTGCCAGCAGCTTACTAGGGGGGGGTCCGCCAATGAGTGAACTGTTTTTT
TRBJ2-7,TRBV6-5,few,TRBD1,CASSFMTGWPYEQYF,TGTGCCAGCAGTTTCATGACAGGGTGGCCCTACGAGCAGTACTTC
TRBJ1-1,TRBV9,many,-,CASSVAGYTEAFF,TGTGCCAGCAGCGTGGCCGGCTACACTGAAGCTTTCTTT
TRBJ2-3,TRBV7-2,-,TRBD2,CASSLLAGGADTQYF,TGTGCCAGCAGCTTATTAGCGGGAGGTGCAGATACGCAGTATTTT